These 2 T cell receptor beta chains were all obtained from the same sample, sequenced in a study of cytomegalovirus exposure and HLA in healthy donors. PCR primers comprised 60 Vbeta and 13 Jbeta primers. Clones were read by immunoSEQ multiplex PCR, and TCRdb kept only the in-frame ones, dropping some. Found here are about 200,000 clones, around 90% of them singletons; the top ten hold roughly 1.7%. Sequenced material: PBMCs. The receptors were gathered from a woman younger than 30 in good health and CMV-seronegative.

The V and J genes are TRBV19 and TRBJ1-2; 9 bases line up with TRBD1. V lost 5 bases to trimming and J lost 8 bases; unmatched junction nucleotides: 12. CDR3 size: 15 residues. Germline CDR1 and CDR2: LNHDA and SQIVND (reference sequence). CDR3 in DNA: TGTGCCAGTAGTGACTTTCCGGGACAGGGAGACGGCTACACCTTC. It is translated as CASSDFPGQGDGYTF. Full variable domain (remainder filled in from reference TRBV19 and TRBJ1-2): DGGITQSPKYLFRKEGQNVTLSCEQNLNHDAMYWYRQDPGQGLRLIYYSQIVNDFQKGDIAEGYSVSREKKESFPLTVTSAQKNPTAFYLCASSDFPGQGDGYTFGSGTRLTVV.

The chain couples TRBV5-4 to TRBJ2-4; perhaps TRBD2 as D (6 bases). There are 12 residues in the CDR3. Trimming shortened V by 0 bases and J by 10 bases, and 8 bases separated the two germline ends. The V gene's germline CDR1 is SGHNT and CDR2 YYREEE (reference sequence). CDR3 DNA sequence: TGTGCCAGCAGCTTGGAACGGGAGATTCAGTACTTC. Translated, it gives CASSLEREIQYF.